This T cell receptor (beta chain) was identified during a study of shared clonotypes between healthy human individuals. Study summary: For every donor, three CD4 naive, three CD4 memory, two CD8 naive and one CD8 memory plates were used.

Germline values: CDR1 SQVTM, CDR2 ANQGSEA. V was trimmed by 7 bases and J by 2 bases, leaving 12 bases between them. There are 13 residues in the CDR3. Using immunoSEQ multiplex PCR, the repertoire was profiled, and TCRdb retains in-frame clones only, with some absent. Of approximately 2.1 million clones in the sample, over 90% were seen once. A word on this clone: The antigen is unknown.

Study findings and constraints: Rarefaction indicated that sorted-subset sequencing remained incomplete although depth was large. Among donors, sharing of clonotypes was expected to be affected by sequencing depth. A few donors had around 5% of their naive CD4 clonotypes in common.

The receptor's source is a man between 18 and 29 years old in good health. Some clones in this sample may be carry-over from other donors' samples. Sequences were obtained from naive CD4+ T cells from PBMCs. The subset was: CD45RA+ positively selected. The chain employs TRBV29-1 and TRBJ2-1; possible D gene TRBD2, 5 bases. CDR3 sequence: CSATAVTYNEQFF. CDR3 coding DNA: TGCAGCGCTACAGCGGTTACCTACAATGAGCAGTTCTTC.